The rows below give T cell receptor beta chains drawn from one sample of a study of long-term antiretroviral therapy in people with HIV. TCRdb keeps only in-frame clones here, not all; method: immunoSEQ multiplex PCR. The profile covers 30,000 to 40,000 clones, with over 85% appearing a single time and around 3.8% taken by the ten largest. This specimen consisted of unsorted PBMCs, obtained around 5.5 years after starting antiretroviral therapy. Receptors originate from a woman aged 45 to 65 with HIV. Both conserved end residues are part of each CDR3. The D gene is left open where the match is weak.

V: TRBV6-6
D: .
J: TRBJ2-7
CDR3: CASSYLPEEQYF

V: TRBV6-1
D: .
J: TRBJ2-7
CDR3: CASSVSGAIYEQYF

V: TRBV9
D: TRBD2
J: TRBJ2-7
CDR3: CASSHPIRGGDEQYF

V: TRBV4-1
D: TRBD1
J: TRBJ2-5
CDR3: CASSQDRDRVEETQYF

V: TRBV9
D: TRBD2
J: TRBJ2-7
CDR3: CASSVEGLAGYEQYF

V: TRBV7-3
D: TRBD2
J: TRBJ2-3
CDR3: CASSLGLAGGTDTQYF

V: TRBV29-1
D: .
J: TRBJ2-3
CDR3: CSVATGTQVVTQYF

V: TRBV7-8
D: .
J: TRBJ1-4
CDR3: CASSLTGNSAANEKLFF

V: TRBV5-1
D: TRBD2
J: TRBJ2-3
CDR3: CASSNSGEPSTDTQYF

V: TRBV19
D: .
J: TRBJ1-6
CDR3: CASRPGTGSPLHF

V: TRBV19
D: TRBD1
J: TRBJ2-7
CDR3: CASSLQGGAKTYEQYF

V: TRBV19
D: TRBD2
J: TRBJ2-5
CDR3: CASTKRTSGEETQYF

V: TRBV11-2
D: TRBD1
J: TRBJ1-6
CDR3: CASSLGSQGQRSTLHF

V: TRBV11-2
D: TRBD2
J: TRBJ2-1
CDR3: CASSLGLAGIQQFF